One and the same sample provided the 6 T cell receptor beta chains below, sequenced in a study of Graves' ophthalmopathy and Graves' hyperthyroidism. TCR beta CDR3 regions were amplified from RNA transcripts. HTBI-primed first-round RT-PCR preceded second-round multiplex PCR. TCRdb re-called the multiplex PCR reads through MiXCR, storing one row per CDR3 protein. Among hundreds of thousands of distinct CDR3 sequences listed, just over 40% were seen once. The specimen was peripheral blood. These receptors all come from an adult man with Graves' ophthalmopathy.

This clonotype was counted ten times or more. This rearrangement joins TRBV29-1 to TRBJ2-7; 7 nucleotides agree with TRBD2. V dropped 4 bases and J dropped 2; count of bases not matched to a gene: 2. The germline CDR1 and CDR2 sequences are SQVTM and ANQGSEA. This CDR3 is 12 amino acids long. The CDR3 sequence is CSVGEGTYEQYF. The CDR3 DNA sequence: TGCAGCGTTGGGGAGGGAACCTACGAGCAGTACTTC.

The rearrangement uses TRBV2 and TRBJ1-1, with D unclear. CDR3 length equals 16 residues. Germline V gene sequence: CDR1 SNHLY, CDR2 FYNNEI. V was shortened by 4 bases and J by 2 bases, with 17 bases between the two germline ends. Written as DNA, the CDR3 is TGTGCCAGCAGTGGTACACACGAGGGTACAAACACTGAAGCTTTCTTT. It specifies CASSGTHEGTNTEAFF.

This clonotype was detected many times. The CDR3 sequence is CATSRDSLGREQYF. The CDR3 DNA reads as TGTGCCACCAGCAGAGATTCGCTAGGACGCGAGCAGTACTTC. The gene calls are TRBV15 and TRBJ2-7, with unresolved D. The V gene lost 0 bases and the J gene lost 6 bases, with 12 bases spanning the gap. The CDR3 has 14 amino acids. The V gene's germline CDR1 is LNHNV and CDR2 YYDKDF (reference sequence).

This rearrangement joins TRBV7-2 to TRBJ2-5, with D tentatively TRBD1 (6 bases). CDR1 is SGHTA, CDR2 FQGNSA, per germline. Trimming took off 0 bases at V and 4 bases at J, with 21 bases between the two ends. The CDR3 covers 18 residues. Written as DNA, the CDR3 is TGTGCCAGCAGCTTAGCGGCAGGAAATGGGGGCGCAGGAGAGACCCAGTACTTC. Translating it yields CASSLAAGNGGAGETQYF.

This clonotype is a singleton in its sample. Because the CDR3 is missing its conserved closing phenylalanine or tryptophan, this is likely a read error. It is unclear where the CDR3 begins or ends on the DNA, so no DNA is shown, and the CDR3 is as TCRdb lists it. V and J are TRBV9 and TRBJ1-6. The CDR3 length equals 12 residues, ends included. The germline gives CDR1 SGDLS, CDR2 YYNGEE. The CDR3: CASSVEGSSLYY.

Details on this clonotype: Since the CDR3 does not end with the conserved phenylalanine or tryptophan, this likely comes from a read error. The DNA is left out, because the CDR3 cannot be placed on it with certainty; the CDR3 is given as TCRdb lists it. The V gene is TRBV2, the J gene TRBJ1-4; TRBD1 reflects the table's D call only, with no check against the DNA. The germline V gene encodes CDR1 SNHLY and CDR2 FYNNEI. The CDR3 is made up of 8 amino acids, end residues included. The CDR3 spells CASSVGGV.